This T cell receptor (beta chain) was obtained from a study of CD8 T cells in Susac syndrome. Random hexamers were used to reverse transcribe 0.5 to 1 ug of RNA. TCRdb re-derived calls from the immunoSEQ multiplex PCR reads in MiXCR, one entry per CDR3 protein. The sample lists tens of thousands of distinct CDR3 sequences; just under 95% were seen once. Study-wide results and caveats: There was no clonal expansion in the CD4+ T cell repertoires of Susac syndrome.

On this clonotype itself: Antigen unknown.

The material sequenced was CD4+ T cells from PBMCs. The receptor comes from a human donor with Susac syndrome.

The CDR3 loop is CASSFSRYNEQFF. The CDR3 DNA is TGTGCCAGCAGTTTTTCTAGGTACAATGAGCAGTTCTTC. The rearrangement joins TRBV12-3 or TRBV12-4 to TRBJ2-1; D unresolved. With 3 bases removed from V and 4 bases from J, the gap between germline ends came to 7 bases. This CDR3 is 13 amino acids long.